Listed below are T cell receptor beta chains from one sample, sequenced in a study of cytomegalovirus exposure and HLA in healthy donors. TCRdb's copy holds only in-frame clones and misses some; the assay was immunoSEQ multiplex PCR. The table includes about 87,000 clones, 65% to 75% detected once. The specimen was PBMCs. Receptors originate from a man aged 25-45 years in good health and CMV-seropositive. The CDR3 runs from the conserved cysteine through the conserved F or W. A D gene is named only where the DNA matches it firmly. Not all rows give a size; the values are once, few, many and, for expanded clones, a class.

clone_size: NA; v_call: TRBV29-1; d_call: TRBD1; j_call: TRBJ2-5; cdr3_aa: CSVSGGGYQETQYF; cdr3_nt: TGCAGCGTCTCAGGGGGCGGCTATCAAGAGACCCAGTACTTC
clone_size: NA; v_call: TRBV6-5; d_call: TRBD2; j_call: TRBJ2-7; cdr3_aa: CASSYFGTSGDEQYF; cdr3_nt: TGTGCCAGCAGTTACTTCGGGACTAGCGGGGACGAGCAGTACTTC
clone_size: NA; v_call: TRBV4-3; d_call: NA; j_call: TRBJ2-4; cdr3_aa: CASSQDTGLAKNIQYF; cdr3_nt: TGCGCCAGCAGCCAAGATACAGGCCTAGCCAAAAACATTCAGTACTTC
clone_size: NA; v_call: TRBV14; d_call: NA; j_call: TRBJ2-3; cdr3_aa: CASSQDPLDTYTDTQYF; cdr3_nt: TGTGCCAGCAGCCAAGATCCCCTAGATACCTACACAGATACGCAGTATTTT
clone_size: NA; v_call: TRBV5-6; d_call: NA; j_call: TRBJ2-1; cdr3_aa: CASSLSAGANNEQFF; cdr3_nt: TGTGCCAGCAGCTTGTCGGCTGGGGCTAACAATGAGCAGTTCTTC
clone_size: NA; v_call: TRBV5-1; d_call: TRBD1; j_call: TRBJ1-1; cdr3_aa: CASSLAGGFRAEAFF; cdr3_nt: TGCGCCAGCAGCTTGGCAGGGGGCTTCAGGGCTGAAGCTTTCTTT
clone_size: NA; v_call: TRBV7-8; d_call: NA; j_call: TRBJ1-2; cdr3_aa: CASSLGGGGFGYTF; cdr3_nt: TGTGCCAGCAGCTTAGGAGGGGGGGGTTTCGGCTACACCTTC
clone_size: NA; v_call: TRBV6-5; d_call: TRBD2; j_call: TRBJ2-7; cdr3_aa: CASSPSGGGYEQYF; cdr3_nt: TGTGCCAGCAGCCCCTCGGGGGGTGGCTACGAGCAGTACTTC
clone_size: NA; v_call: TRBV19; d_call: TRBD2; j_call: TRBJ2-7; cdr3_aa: CASSIGLRTSGIGTNYEQYF; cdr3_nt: TGTGCCAGTAGTATAGGCCTCCGGACTAGCGGAATAGGGACTAACTACGAGCAGTACTTC
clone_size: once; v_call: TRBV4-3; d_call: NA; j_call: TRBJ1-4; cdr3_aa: CASSHRRTANEKLFF; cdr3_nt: TGCGCCAGCAGCCATAGGCGGACAGCAAATGAAAAACTGTTTTTT
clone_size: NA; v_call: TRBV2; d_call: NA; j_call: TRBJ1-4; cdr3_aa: CASSVKGRNEKLFF; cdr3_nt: TGTGCCAGCAGTGTTAAGGGGCGCAATGAAAAACTGTTTTTT
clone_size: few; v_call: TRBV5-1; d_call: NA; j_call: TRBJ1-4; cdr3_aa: CASSRRAQTNEKLFF; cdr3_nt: TGCGCCAGCAGCCGGAGGGCTCAAACTAATGAAAAACTGTTTTTT
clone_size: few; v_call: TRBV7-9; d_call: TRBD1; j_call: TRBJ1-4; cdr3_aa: CASSLGGQGADEKLFF; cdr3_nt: TGTGCCAGCAGCTTAGGAGGACAGGGGGCTGATGAAAAACTGTTTTTT
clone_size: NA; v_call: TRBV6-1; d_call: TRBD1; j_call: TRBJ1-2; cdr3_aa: CASRVPGGADGYTF; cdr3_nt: TGTGCCAGCAGAGTTCCAGGGGGCGCAGATGGCTACACCTTC
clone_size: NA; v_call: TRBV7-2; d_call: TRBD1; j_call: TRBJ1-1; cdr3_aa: CASRPRQGGTEAFF; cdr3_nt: TGTGCCAGCAGGCCTAGACAGGGAGGAACTGAAGCTTTCTTT
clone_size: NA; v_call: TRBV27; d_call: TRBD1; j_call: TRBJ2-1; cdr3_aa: CASSLWTGGNEQFF; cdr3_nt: TGTGCCAGCAGTTTATGGACAGGGGGGAATGAGCAGTTCTTC
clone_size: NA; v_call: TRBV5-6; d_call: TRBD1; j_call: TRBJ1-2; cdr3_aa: CASRTTGGYGYTF; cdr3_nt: TGTGCCAGCAGGACCACAGGGGGCTATGGCTACACCTTC
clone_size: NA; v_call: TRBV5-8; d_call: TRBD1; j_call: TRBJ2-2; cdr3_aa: CASSSWTGTGELFF; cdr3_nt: TGTGCCAGCAGCTCATGGACAGGCACCGGGGAGCTGTTTTTT
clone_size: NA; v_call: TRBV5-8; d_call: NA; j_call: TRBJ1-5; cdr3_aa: CASSLADSQPQHF; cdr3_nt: TGTGCCAGCAGCTTGGCGGACAGTCAGCCCCAGCATTTT
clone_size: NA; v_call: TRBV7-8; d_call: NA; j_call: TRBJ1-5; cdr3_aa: CASSLEDSFNQPQHF; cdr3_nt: TGTGCCAGCAGCTTAGAGGACAGCTTCAATCAGCCCCAGCATTTT
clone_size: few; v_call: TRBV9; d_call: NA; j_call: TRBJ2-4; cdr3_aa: CASSVGQGKNIQYF; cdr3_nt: TGTGCCAGCAGCGTAGGGCAGGGGAAAAACATTCAGTACTTC
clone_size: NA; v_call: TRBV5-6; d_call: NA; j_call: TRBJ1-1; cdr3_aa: CASSLRQLNTEAFF; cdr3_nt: TGTGCCAGCAGCTTGAGACAGCTGAACACTGAAGCTTTCTTT
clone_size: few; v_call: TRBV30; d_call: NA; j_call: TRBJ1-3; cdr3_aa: CAWKMDISGNTIYF; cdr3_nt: TGTGCCTGGAAAATGGACATCTCTGGAAACACCATATATTTT
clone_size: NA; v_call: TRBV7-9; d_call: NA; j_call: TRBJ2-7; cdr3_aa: CASSYSASYEQYF; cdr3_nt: TGTGCCAGCAGCTATAGCGCCTCCTACGAGCAGTACTTC
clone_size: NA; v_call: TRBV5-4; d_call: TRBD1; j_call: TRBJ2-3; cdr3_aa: CASSPGTELTDTQYF; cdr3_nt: TGTGCCAGCAGCCCGGGGACAGAGCTCACAGATACGCAGTATTTT
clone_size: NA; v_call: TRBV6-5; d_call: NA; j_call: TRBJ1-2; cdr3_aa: CASSRAGNYGYTF; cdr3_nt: TGTGCCAGCAGTAGGGCAGGGAACTATGGCTACACCTTC
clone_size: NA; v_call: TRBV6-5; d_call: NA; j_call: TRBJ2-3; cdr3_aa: CASIPTRARTDTQYF; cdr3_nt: TGTGCCAGCATCCCGACTAGAGCCCGGACAGATACGCAGTATTTT
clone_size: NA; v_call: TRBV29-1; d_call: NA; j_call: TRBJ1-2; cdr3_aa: CSVEGGAYGYTF; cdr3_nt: TGCAGCGTTGAAGGGGGCGCCTATGGCTACACCTTC
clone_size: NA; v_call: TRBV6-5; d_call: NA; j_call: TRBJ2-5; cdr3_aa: CASSYSWTAGRETQYF; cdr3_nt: TGTGCCAGCAGTTACTCGTGGACGGCGGGTAGAGAGACCCAGTACTTC
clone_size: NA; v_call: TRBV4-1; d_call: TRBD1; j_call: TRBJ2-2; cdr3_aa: CASSPNRGANTGELFF; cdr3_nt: TGCGCCAGCAGCCCAAACAGGGGGGCAAACACCGGGGAGCTGTTTTTT
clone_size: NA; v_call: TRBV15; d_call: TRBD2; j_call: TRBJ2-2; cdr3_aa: CATSRETSGNTGELFF; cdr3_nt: TGTGCCACCAGCAGGGAGACTAGCGGGAACACCGGGGAGCTGTTTTTT
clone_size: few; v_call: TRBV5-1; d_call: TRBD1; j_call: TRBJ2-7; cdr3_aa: CASSLQTGASYEQYF; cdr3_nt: TGCGCCAGCAGCTTACAGACAGGGGCGTCCTACGAGCAGTACTTC
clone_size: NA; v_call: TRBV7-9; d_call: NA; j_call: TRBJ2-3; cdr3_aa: CASSLTGSTDTQYF; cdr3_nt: TGTGCCAGCAGCTTAACGGGGAGCACAGATACGCAGTATTTT
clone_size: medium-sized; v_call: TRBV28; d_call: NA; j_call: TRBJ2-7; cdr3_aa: CASSFHRGLVYEQYF; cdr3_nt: TGTGCCAGCAGTTTCCACCGCGGCCTGGTGTACGAGCAGTACTTC
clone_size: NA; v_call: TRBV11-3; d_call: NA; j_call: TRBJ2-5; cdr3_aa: CASSLHRAETQYF; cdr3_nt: TGTGCCAGCAGCTTACACAGGGCGGAGACCCAGTACTTC
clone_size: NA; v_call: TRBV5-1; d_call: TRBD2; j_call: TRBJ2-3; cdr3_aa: CASSLRLAGEDTQYF; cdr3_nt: TGCGCCAGCAGCTTACGACTAGCGGGGGAAGATACGCAGTATTTT
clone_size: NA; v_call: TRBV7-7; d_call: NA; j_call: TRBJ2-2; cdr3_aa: CASSLVQGTGELFF; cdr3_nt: TGTGCCAGCAGCTTAGTTCAGGGCACCGGGGAGCTGTTTTTT
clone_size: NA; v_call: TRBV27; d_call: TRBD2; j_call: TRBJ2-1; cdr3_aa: CASSFRLAGGHNEQFF; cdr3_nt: TGTGCCAGCAGTTTCCGTCTAGCGGGGGGTCACAATGAGCAGTTCTTC
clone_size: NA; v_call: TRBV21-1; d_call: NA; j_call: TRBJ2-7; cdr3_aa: CASSKRTAGEQYF; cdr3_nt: TGTGCCAGCAGCAAAAGGACCGCGGGGGAGCAGTACTTC
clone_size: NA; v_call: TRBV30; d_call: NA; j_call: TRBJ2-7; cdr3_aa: CAWSENRADEQYF; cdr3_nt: TGTGCCTGGAGTGAGAACAGGGCTGACGAGCAGTACTTC
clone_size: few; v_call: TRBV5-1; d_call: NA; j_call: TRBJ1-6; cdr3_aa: CASSLEQNNSPLHF; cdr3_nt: TGCGCCAGCAGCTTGGAACAGAATAATTCACCCCTCCACTTT
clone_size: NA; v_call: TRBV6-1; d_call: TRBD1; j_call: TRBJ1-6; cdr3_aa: CASSDLGQIGLSPLHF; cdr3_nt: TGTGCCAGCAGTGACCTGGGACAGATAGGACTATCACCCCTCCACTTT
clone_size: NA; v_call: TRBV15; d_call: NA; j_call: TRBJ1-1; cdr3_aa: CATSSGEPEAFF; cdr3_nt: TGTGCCACCAGCAGCGGAGAGCCTGAAGCTTTCTTT
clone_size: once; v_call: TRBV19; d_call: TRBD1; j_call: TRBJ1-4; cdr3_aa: CASSPGTGIIWANEKLFF; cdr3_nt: TGTGCCAGTAGCCCCGGGACAGGGATCATCTGGGCTAATGAAAAACTGTTTTTT
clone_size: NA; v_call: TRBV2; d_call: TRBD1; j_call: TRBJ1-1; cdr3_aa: CASRREDRDTEAFF; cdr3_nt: TGTGCCAGCAGGAGAGAGGACAGGGACACTGAAGCTTTCTTT